The source of this T cell receptor beta chain is a study of molecular identifiers for immune sequencing clone quantification. Overall study context: The replicate experiment used RNA from around 20,000 or 99,000 naive CD8 cells. This RNA was split into five aliquots, and four of them were sequenced.

A CD8+CD4-CCR7+CD45RA+ phenotype served as the sorting definition for naive CD8 T cells. The CDR3 has 18 residues. In germline, CDR1 is SEHNR, CDR2 FQNEAQ (reference sequence). V was clipped by 5 bases and J by 0 bases, with 17 bases between them. Generation of bulk TCR libraries relied on previously described methods and listed TCR primers. TCRdb itself ran the PCR reads through MiXCR, one entry per CDR3 protein. Among hundreds of thousands of distinct CDR3 sequences, roughly 21% were seen once, and the ten largest hold roughly 0.85%. This clonotype was picked up a small number of times. What it binds is unknown. Whole-study findings and limits: Highly expanded clone sizes could be underestimated through barcode sharing by identical TCR molecules.

The J gene is TRBJ2-6, the V gene TRBV7-9; TRBD1 might be the D (6 bases). Sequenced sample: naive CD8+ T cells from blood, with Jurkat cell RNA spiked in. Subset described: FACS-sorted CD8+CD4-CCR7+CD45RA+ naive T cells. The sequence was obtained from a human donor in good health. Some libraries in this study had Jurkat cell RNA spiked in. The CDR3 DNA sequence: TGTGCCAGCAGCGACCGGGACACAACGTTCTCTGGGGCCAACGTCCTGACTTTC. Protein: CASSDRDTTFSGANVLTF.